Listed below are T cell receptor beta chains from one sample, sequenced in a study of breast tumors, draining lymph nodes, adjacent tissues. TCRdb recomputed calls from the multiplex PCR reads with MiXCR, one row per CDR3 protein. The data show around 290,000 distinct CDR3 sequences, with under 35% seen just once and about 1.2% held by the top ten. The material sequenced was axillary lymph node tissue. These TCRs come from a female donor with breast cancer. Some clones in this sample may be carry-over from other donors' samples. Both conserved end residues are part of each CDR3. Fields, in order: CDR3 DNA, CDR3 protein, V gene, J gene, D gene, clone size. D genes are given only for firm matches. Only some rows state a clone size, as once, few, many or a class for expanded clones.

CDR3 DNA: TGTGCCAGCAGGTCTACTAGCGGAGAGGGGGAGCTGTTTTTT
CDR3 protein: CASRSTSGEGELFF
V gene: TRBV6-2/TRBV6-3
J gene: TRBJ2-2
D gene: TRBD2
clone size: many

CDR3 DNA: TGCAGTGCTCGCCTAGGAAAGGGGTACACTGAGCAGTTCTTC
CDR3 protein: CSARLGKGYTEQFF
V gene: TRBV20-1
J gene: TRBJ2-1
D gene: NA
clone size: few

CDR3 DNA: TGCAGTGCATACCGGGACAGCGTCGACGAGCAGTACTTC
CDR3 protein: CSAYRDSVDEQYF
V gene: TRBV20-1
J gene: TRBJ2-7
D gene: TRBD1
clone size: many

CDR3 DNA: TGTGCCAGCAGTTATACAGGGGCTGGTGGCTACACCTTC
CDR3 protein: CASSYTGAGGYTF
V gene: TRBV6-5
J gene: TRBJ1-2
D gene: TRBD1
clone size: many

CDR3 DNA: TGTGCCAGCAGCCAAAGAACAGGGCTGAACACCGGGGAGCTGTTTTTT
CDR3 protein: CASSQRTGLNTGELFF
V gene: TRBV7-9
J gene: TRBJ2-2
D gene: NA
clone size: many

CDR3 DNA: TGTGCCAACGTCTTTACGGGACTAGCGGGAGCGCATCCGATATATAACTCCTACAATGAGCAGTTCTTC
CDR3 protein: CANVFTGLAGAHPIYNSYNEQFF
V gene: TRBV7-9
J gene: TRBJ2-1
D gene: TRBD2
clone size: NA

CDR3 DNA: TGTGCCACCAGTGATTTAATAGGATACTTCGACACCTTC
CDR3 protein: CATSDLIGYFDTF
V gene: TRBV24-1
J gene: TRBJ1-2
D gene: NA
clone size: NA

CDR3 DNA: TGCAGCGCTGAACAAGAGACCCAGCATTTT
CDR3 protein: CSAEQETQHF
V gene: TRBV20-1
J gene: TRBJ1-5
D gene: NA
clone size: NA

CDR3 DNA: TGTGCCAGCAGTGAGCTTGTTAGCAATCAGCCCCAGCATTTT
CDR3 protein: CASSELVSNQPQHF
V gene: TRBV6-1
J gene: TRBJ1-5
D gene: NA
clone size: many

CDR3 DNA: TGCAGTGCTAGAGGACCCCAGACAGGGGTCACTAACACTGAAGCTTTCTTT
CDR3 protein: CSARGPQTGVTNTEAFF
V gene: TRBV20-1
J gene: TRBJ1-1
D gene: TRBD1
clone size: NA

CDR3 DNA: TGCGCCAGCCGCTTGGGGGTTCTAGCGGGTACAGCAAATGAGCAGTTCTTC
CDR3 protein: CASRLGVLAGTANEQFF
V gene: TRBV5-1
J gene: TRBJ2-1
D gene: TRBD2
clone size: NA

CDR3 DNA: TGTGCCAGTAGTATAGACAGAAGCTCCTACAATGAGCAGTTCTTC
CDR3 protein: CASSIDRSSYNEQFF
V gene: TRBV19
J gene: TRBJ2-1
D gene: NA
clone size: many

CDR3 DNA: TGCAGTGCTAGAGAAAGGGGATTGAGCAATCAGCCCCAGCATTTC
CDR3 protein: CSARERGLSNQPQHF
V gene: TRBV20-1
J gene: TRBJ1-5
D gene: NA
clone size: NA

CDR3 DNA: TGTGCCAGCAGCTTGGGGGGGCTGCCCATAGAGACCCAGTACTTC
CDR3 protein: CASSLGGLPIETQYF
V gene: TRBV5-6
J gene: TRBJ2-5
D gene: NA
clone size: many

CDR3 DNA: TGTGCCAGCACGAGGACAGGACAGAACACCGGGGAGCTGTTTTTT
CDR3 protein: CASTRTGQNTGELFF
V gene: TRBV12-3/TRBV12-4
J gene: TRBJ2-2
D gene: TRBD1
clone size: many

CDR3 DNA: TGTGCCAGTAGTGCCTTGGGGGTCGCGGGAGTGGGAGATACGCAGTATTTT
CDR3 protein: CASSALGVAGVGDTQYF
V gene: TRBV19
J gene: TRBJ2-3
D gene: TRBD2
clone size: many

CDR3 DNA: TGTGCCAGCAGCAAACAGGGTTTTGATTCACCCCTCCACTTT
CDR3 protein: CASSKQGFDSPLHF
V gene: TRBV7-6
J gene: TRBJ1-6
D gene: NA
clone size: many

CDR3 DNA: TGCGCCAGCAGTGAGTCGAAAAGCACAGATACGCAGTATTTT
CDR3 protein: CASSESKSTDTQYF
V gene: TRBV10-2
J gene: TRBJ2-3
D gene: NA
clone size: many

CDR3 DNA: TGTGCCAGCAGCCGAACGGGATGGGGTTTCTACGAGCAGTACTTC
CDR3 protein: CASSRTGWGFYEQYF
V gene: TRBV14
J gene: TRBJ2-7
D gene: NA
clone size: many

CDR3 DNA: TGTGCCAACAGTCCCGCCCGGGTGATCGGAAATCAGCCCCAGCATTTT
CDR3 protein: CANSPARVIGNQPQHF
V gene: TRBV6-5
J gene: TRBJ1-5
D gene: NA
clone size: NA

CDR3 DNA: TGTGCCAGCAGTACGGGAGGGTATAGCAATCAGCCCCAGCATTTT
CDR3 protein: CASSTGGYSNQPQHF
V gene: TRBV28
J gene: TRBJ1-5
D gene: NA
clone size: few

CDR3 DNA: TGTGCCAGTAGTATAGGGTGGACTAGCGGGAGGAATGACAATGAGCAGTTCTTC
CDR3 protein: CASSIGWTSGRNDNEQFF
V gene: TRBV19
J gene: TRBJ2-1
D gene: TRBD2
clone size: many

CDR3 DNA: TGTGCCAGCAGCTCAACCCCGGGCAGGGGAGCTTCCTACGAGCAGTACTTC
CDR3 protein: CASSSTPGRGASYEQYF
V gene: TRBV7-2
J gene: TRBJ2-7
D gene: NA
clone size: many

CDR3 DNA: TGCAGCGTTGGTAGCGGGATTGTGGGCTCCAAAAACATTCAGTACTTC
CDR3 protein: CSVGSGIVGSKNIQYF
V gene: TRBV29-1
J gene: TRBJ2-4
D gene: TRBD2
clone size: many

CDR3 DNA: TGTGCCAGCAGCCGAACAGGGGCCAATTCACCCCTCCACTTT
CDR3 protein: CASSRTGANSPLHF
V gene: TRBV7-9
J gene: TRBJ1-6
D gene: TRBD1
clone size: many

CDR3 DNA: TGTGCCAGCACCCTAGGTAGTCGGCCAGAGACCCAGTACTTC
CDR3 protein: CASTLGSRPETQYF
V gene: TRBV11-3
J gene: TRBJ2-5
D gene: NA
clone size: many

CDR3 DNA: TGTGCTAGTGGTTTGGCGGGAGGAAACGAGCAGTACTTC
CDR3 protein: CASGLAGGNEQYF
V gene: TRBV12-5
J gene: TRBJ2-7
D gene: TRBD2
clone size: many

CDR3 DNA: TGCAGCGTTGAAGATCCCGTCCGATCGTACCAAGAGACCCAGTACTTC
CDR3 protein: CSVEDPVRSYQETQYF
V gene: TRBV29-1
J gene: TRBJ2-5
D gene: NA
clone size: many

CDR3 DNA: TGTGCCAGCAGCTTGACAGGACTGACCGAGGCGGGTGGCTACACCTTC
CDR3 protein: CASSLTGLTEAGGYTF
V gene: TRBV5-6
J gene: TRBJ1-2
D gene: NA
clone size: many

CDR3 DNA: TGTGCCAGCAGCGTAGGTGGTCTAGCGGGATCTGGAGATACGCAGTATTTT
CDR3 protein: CASSVGGLAGSGDTQYF
V gene: TRBV9
J gene: TRBJ2-3
D gene: TRBD2
clone size: NA

CDR3 DNA: TGTGCCTGGAGTCGGGAAAACTATGGCTACACCTTC
CDR3 protein: CAWSRENYGYTF
V gene: TRBV30
J gene: TRBJ1-2
D gene: NA
clone size: many

CDR3 DNA: TGTGCCAGCAGTGAAGCGGACAGGACTTATTCACCCCTCCACTTT
CDR3 protein: CASSEADRTYSPLHF
V gene: TRBV6-1
J gene: TRBJ1-6
D gene: TRBD1
clone size: NA

CDR3 DNA: TGTGCCACCACCGGGACAGGGGCCAACGTCCTGACTTTC
CDR3 protein: CATTGTGANVLTF
V gene: TRBV10-3
J gene: TRBJ2-6
D gene: NA
clone size: NA

CDR3 DNA: TGTGCCAGCAGCACTGGACAGGGGCCATACTATGGCTACACCTTC
CDR3 protein: CASSTGQGPYYGYTF
V gene: TRBV5-6
J gene: TRBJ1-2
D gene: TRBD1
clone size: many

CDR3 DNA: TGTGCTAGTGGTGCGGGACAGAGCAATCAGCCCCAGCATTTT
CDR3 protein: CASGAGQSNQPQHF
V gene: TRBV12-5
J gene: TRBJ1-5
D gene: TRBD1
clone size: NA

CDR3 DNA: TGTGCCAGCAGCATTCGGACGGAGAATAATGAAAAACTGTTTTTT
CDR3 protein: CASSIRTENNEKLFF
V gene: TRBV11-2
J gene: TRBJ1-4
D gene: NA
clone size: many

CDR3 DNA: TGTGCCACTGCAGCGGGAGAAACCACTAGCACAGATACGCAGTATTTT
CDR3 protein: CATAAGETTSTDTQYF
V gene: TRBV24-1
J gene: TRBJ2-3
D gene: TRBD2
clone size: many

CDR3 DNA: TGCGCCAGCAGCCAAGAGCAGGGGGCGAAAGGACAGCCCCAGCATTTT
CDR3 protein: CASSQEQGAKGQPQHF
V gene: TRBV4-1
J gene: TRBJ1-5
D gene: TRBD1
clone size: many

CDR3 DNA: TGTGCCAGCAGCTTTGCAAGGGCCCTCCTTCCCCCAGAGACCCAGTACTTC
CDR3 protein: CASSFARALLPPETQYF
V gene: TRBV7-3
J gene: TRBJ2-5
D gene: NA
clone size: NA

CDR3 DNA: TGTGCCAGCAGCCAACATTGGACAGGGAGAACATCACCCCTCCACTTT
CDR3 protein: CASSQHWTGRTSPLHF
V gene: TRBV6-1
J gene: TRBJ1-6
D gene: TRBD1
clone size: many

CDR3 DNA: TGTGCCAGCAGCCTCGACCAAATAAACACCGGGGAGCTGTTTTTT
CDR3 protein: CASSLDQINTGELFF
V gene: TRBV5-8
J gene: TRBJ2-2
D gene: NA
clone size: many

CDR3 DNA: TGTGCCAGCAGGAACGCGGGGGGCTACACCTTC
CDR3 protein: CASRNAGGYTF
V gene: TRBV6-1
J gene: TRBJ1-2
D gene: NA
clone size: many

CDR3 DNA: TGTGCCAGCAGGGAACTAGCGAAAAACACCGGGGAGCTGTTTTTT
CDR3 protein: CASRELAKNTGELFF
V gene: TRBV27
J gene: TRBJ2-2
D gene: TRBD2
clone size: NA

CDR3 DNA: TGTGCCAGTAGTATAGATCTAAGGGATGGGCCCAAAAACATTCAGTACTTC
CDR3 protein: CASSIDLRDGPKNIQYF
V gene: TRBV19
J gene: TRBJ2-4
D gene: NA
clone size: NA

CDR3 DNA: TGTGGCAGCAGCCTCCCTAGCGGAGACTACGAGCAGTACTTC
CDR3 protein: CGSSLPSGDYEQYF
V gene: TRBV12-3/TRBV12-4
J gene: TRBJ2-7
D gene: TRBD2
clone size: NA